This entry concerns a single T cell receptor (beta chain). The data were obtained in a study of patients and donors after allogeneic stem cell transplantation. TCRdb independently ran MiXCR on the RT-PCR reads; one entry per CDR3 protein. The sample yields about 150,000 distinct CDR3 sequences, 30% to 45% seen once. Trimming took off 8 bases at V and 6 bases at J, with 19 bases between the two ends. The CDR3 spans 14 residues. This chain connects TRBV12-3 or TRBV12-4 to TRBJ1-2; a possible D gene is TRBD1 (6 bases). This receptor was taken from a human donor who was either an allogeneic HSCT recipient or a stem cell or donor lymphocyte infusion donor (not recorded which). It is not recorded whose cells these are; they may come from a transplant donor. The sequenced sample consisted of blood, either unsorted or a sorted T cell fraction (not recorded which). Here the CDR3 reads CASENRVRVDGYTF. The CDR3 DNA is TGTGCCAGCGAAAACAGGGTTCGGGTTGATGGCTACACCTTC.